These 25 T cell receptor beta chains share one sample of origin, sequenced in a study of shared clonotypes between healthy human individuals. Clones were read by immunoSEQ multiplex PCR, and TCRdb kept only the in-frame ones, dropping some. The table records over a million clones, 70% to 80% of them present only once. The sequenced material came from memory CD4+ T cells from PBMCs. This sample's subset: CD45RA-negative fraction. The receptors come from a man aged 18 to 35 in good health. Some clones in this sample may be carry-over from other donors' samples.

The rearrangement links TRBV30 to TRBJ2-3; D uncertain. CDR3 length: 13 amino acids. The ends were cut back, 1 base at V and 0 bases at J, with 5 bases in the middle. Germline V gene lookup returns CDR1 GTSNPN and CDR2 SVGIG (reference sequence). CDR3 loop: CAWSGLSTDTQYF. In DNA, the CDR3 is TGTGCCTGGAGTGGACTCAGCACAGATACGCAGTATTTT.

The V gene is TRBV28, the J gene TRBJ2-7; D is tentatively TRBD1 or TRBD2 (5 bases each). CDR3 size: 15 residues. The germline V and J ends were trimmed by 4 bases and 2 bases, with 15 bases remaining between them. The V gene's germline CDR1 is MDHEN and CDR2 SYDVKM. The chain's CDR3 is CASSSPRDGTYEQYF. The CDR3 DNA follows: TGTGCCAGCAGTTCCCCACGGGACGGTACCTACGAGCAGTACTTC.

In the case of this clone: In the same sample, other DNA sequences code for this CDR3. The rearrangement links TRBV28 to TRBJ1-1; no firm D call. V lost 6 bases and J 0 bases, leaving 5 bases between the germline ends. This CDR3 comprises 12 residues. The germline V gene has CDR1 MDHEN and CDR2 SYDVKM. The CDR3 DNA reads as TGTGCCAGCAGCATACTGAACACTGAAGCTTTCTTT. This translates into CASSILNTEAFF.

This clone was counted only a few times. The same CDR3 is also encoded by other DNA sequences in this sample. The chain has TRBV5-1 and TRBJ1-2; D is uncertain. CDR3 length: 13 residues. Germline V CDR1 and CDR2: SGHRS, YFSETQ. Trimming left V 0 bases short and J 2 bases short, with 5 bases between. The CDR3 DNA sequence: TGCGCCAGCAGCTTGGCGACCAACTATGGCTACACCTTC. Its protein product is CASSLATNYGYTF.

V usage is TRBV6-1 and J usage is TRBJ2-7; D remains unclear. Trimming left V 3 bases short and J 9 bases short, with 12 bases between. CDR1 MNHNS and CDR2 SASEGT come from the germline V gene. The CDR3 extends over 12 amino acids. CDR3 sequence (DNA): TGTGCCAGCAGTGACACTGAAAGGGCGCAGTACTTC. Protein product: CASSDTERAQYF.

V usage is TRBV11-2 and J usage is TRBJ1-5, with D maybe TRBD1 (6 bases). Trimming took 2 bases from V and 4 from J, leaving 9 bases between them. Germline CDR1 is SGHAT and CDR2 is FQNNGV. The CDR3 loop spans 14 amino acids. CDR3 protein: CASSLTQGNQPQHF. Written as DNA, the CDR3 is TGTGCCAGCAGCTTAACGCAGGGGAATCAGCCCCAGCATTTT.

This clone was found many times. The rearrangement uses TRBV19 and TRBJ1-1, with D perhaps TRBD1 (6 bases). CDR1 and CDR2 (germline): LNHDA, SQIVND (reference sequence). This CDR3 is built from 12 residues. V lost 7 bases and J lost 1, with 7 bases in between. CDR3 sequence: CASIGGNTEAFF. The DNA for the CDR3 is TGTGCCAGTATAGGGGGGAACACTGAAGCTTTCTTT.

The chain combines TRBV6-5 with TRBJ2-7; D remains unclear. This CDR3 is built from 13 residues. Trimming left V 6 bases short and J 2 bases short, with 11 bases between. Germline lookup yields CDR1 MNHEY and CDR2 SVGAGI. In DNA, the CDR3 is TGTGCCAGCAGAAACGACGGAGCCTACGAGCAGTACTTC. It encodes CASRNDGAYEQYF.

The chain is built from TRBV7-2 and TRBJ1-2; 11 bases line up with TRBD1. J lost 7 bases, V lost 3 bases, and 4 bases had no gene match. The germline V gene has CDR1 SGHTA and CDR2 FQGNSA. The CDR3 has 14 residues. Here the CDR3 reads CASSFGQGASGYTF. The CDR3 DNA follows: TGTGCCAGCAGCTTCGGACAGGGGGCGAGTGGCTACACCTTC.

V is TRBV28 and J is TRBJ2-1, with 8 bases fitting TRBD2. The CDR3 covers 15 residues. The V and J ends lost 5 bases and 9 bases, in that order; junction bases with no gene match: 12. From germline, CDR1 is MDHEN and CDR2 SYDVKM. CDR3 residues: CASSTNGRAMFEQFF. CDR3 nucleotides: TGTGCCAGCAGTACTAACGGGAGGGCCATGTTTGAGCAGTTCTTC.

The chain carries TRBV5-5 and TRBJ2-5; D unresolved. The CDR3 is made up of 14 amino acids. The V end lost 4 bases, the J end lost 5 bases, and 15 bases lay between the germline ends. Per the germline V gene, CDR1 is SGHKS and CDR2 is YYEKEE (reference sequence). CDR3 DNA sequence: TGTGCCAGCAGCACTCGAGGTGGTTGGGAGACCCAGTACTTC. It encodes CASSTRGGWETQYF.

This sequence joins TRBV7-3 and TRBJ2-1, with unresolved D. CDR1 is SGHTA and CDR2 is FQGTGA in the germline V gene. CDR3 length equals 14 residues. Deletions cut 2 bases from V and 7 bases from J, with 12 bases between. CDR3 coding DNA: TGTGCCAGCAGCTTATTGTCCAACTCGAATGAGCAGTTCTTC. It yields the protein CASSLLSNSNEQFF.

In its sample, this clone was seen a few times. The chain has TRBV15 and TRBJ2-5, with 8 bases aligning to TRBD1. CDR3 length: 16 amino acids. V lost 0 bases, J lost 4 bases, and 7 bases stayed unmatched. Per the germline V gene, CDR1 is LNHNV and CDR2 is YYDKDF (reference sequence). Here the CDR3 reads CATSREGLGQVETQYF. The CDR3 DNA reads TGTGCCACCAGCAGAGAGGGGTTGGGACAGGTAGAGACCCAGTACTTC.

The chain is built from TRBV7-3 and TRBJ2-2, with 9 bases matching TRBD2. The germline V gene has CDR1 SGHTA and CDR2 FQGTGA. The trim removed 6 bases at V and 7 bases at J, leaving 6 bases unmatched. This CDR3 is 14 amino acids long. The CDR3 coding sequence is TGTGCCAGCAGTCTAGCGGGAAAGGACGGGGAGCTGTTTTTT. It translates to CASSLAGKDGELFF. Full variable domain (rest looked up from reference TRBV7-3 and TRBJ2-2): GAGVSQTPSNKVTEKGKYVELRCDPISGHTALYWYRQSLGQGPEFLIYFQGTGAADDSGLPNDRFFAVRPEGSVSTLKIQRTERGDSAVYLCASSLAGKDGELFFGEGSRLTVL.

The chain uses TRBV14 and TRBJ2-1; tentatively, D is TRBD2 (6 bases). The V end was cut by 1 base, the J end by 9 bases, with 10 bases between. The CDR3 totals 13 residues. CDR1 is SGHDN and CDR2 is FVKESK in the germline V gene. CDR3 sequence (DNA): TGTGCCAGCAGCCAAGTCCGACTAGGTGAGCAGTTCTTC. It encodes CASSQVRLGEQFF.

The V gene is TRBV5-1, the J gene TRBJ1-1; D call uncertain. The germline gives CDR1 SGHRS, CDR2 YFSETQ. Trimming took off 1 base at V and 6 bases at J, with 13 bases between the two ends. This CDR3 comprises 14 residues. The CDR3 reads CASSLMPSVSEAFF. The CDR3 bases are TGCGCCAGCAGCTTGATGCCCTCCGTCTCTGAAGCTTTCTTT.

This clone occurred a few times. The chain has TRBV6-5 and TRBJ2-3; D gene uncertain. The CDR3 spans 11 residues. Germline V gene sequence: CDR1 MNHEY, CDR2 SVGAGI. Deletions cut 8 bases from V and 5 bases from J, with 8 bases between. Written as DNA, the CDR3 is TGTGCCAGCCTCCGAGGAGATACGCAGTATTTT. Amino acid sequence: CASLRGDTQYF.

This clone was seen a few times. This chain uses TRBV5-1 with TRBJ2-1; 10 bases match TRBD1. With 2 bases clipped from V and 9 bases from J, the junction kept 14 bases outside the gene matches. The CDR3 is made up of 17 amino acids. Germline values: CDR1 SGHRS, CDR2 YFSETQ. The CDR3 coding sequence is TGCGCCAGCAGCTTCCCGACCGGGACAGGGGATAACATTGAGCAGTTCTTC. This sequence encodes CASSFPTGTGDNIEQFF.

V gene TRBV28 combines with J gene TRBJ1-3; D possibly corresponds to TRBD1 (5 bases). The CDR3 runs 16 residues. Germline CDR1 and CDR2: MDHEN and SYDVKM. V was cut by 5 bases and J by 0 bases, with 14 bases left in between. The CDR3 bases are TGTGCCAGCAGTCCCGGGGGAGGCGGCTCTGGAAACACCATATATTTT. Its translation: CASSPGGGGSGNTIYF.

This clone has just one count. V is TRBV4-3 and J is TRBJ2-3; a possible D gene is TRBD2 (5 bases). Germline V gives CDR1 LGHNA, CDR2 YSLEER. Trimming took 0 bases from V and 2 from J, leaving 15 bases between them. This CDR3 has 17 residues. CDR3 nucleotide sequence: TGCGCCAGCAGCCAAGATAAGACGGGATCTCCCACAGATACGCAGTATTTT. Amino acids: CASSQDKTGSPTDTQYF.

Ten or more counts support this clone. The same CDR3 also results from other DNA sequences found in this sample. In nucleotides, the CDR3 is TGCGCCAGCAGCCAAGGGACAGGTCCCTACGAGCAGTACTTC. The encoded protein is CASSQGTGPYEQYF. The rearrangement joins TRBV4-1 to TRBJ2-7, with 7 bases fitting TRBD1. In germline, CDR1 is MGHRA, CDR2 YSYEKL. The V and J ends lost 1 base and 2 bases, in that order; junction bases with no gene match: 2. The CDR3 length is 14 residues.

V gene TRBV9 combines with J gene TRBJ2-5; D remains unclear. With 3 bases removed from V and 5 bases from J, the gap between germline ends came to 14 bases. The CDR3 loop spans 14 amino acids. Germline values: CDR1 SGDLS, CDR2 YYNGEE. CDR3 nucleotide sequence: TGTGCCAGCAGCGCTTACATCTCTGTGGAGACCCAGTACTTC. It translates to CASSAYISVETQYF.

Comments on this clone: A read error is possible here, since a much larger clone lies one base away. V usage is TRBV2 and J usage is TRBJ2-5, with TRBD1 matching 8 bases. V trimming: 5 bases; J trimming: 4 bases; junction bases outside the gene matches: 3. Germline-derived CDR1 and CDR2 are SNHLY and FYNNEI. The CDR3 length is 13 residues. The CDR3 spells CASSYGQGETQYF. In DNA form, the CDR3 reads TGTGCCAGCAGTTACGGACAGGGAGAGACCCAGTACTTC.

A single count supports this clone. The chain recombines TRBV5-1 with TRBJ2-6, with a possible D match to TRBD1 (6 bases). The V gene lost 4 bases and the J gene lost 1 base, with 12 bases spanning the gap. Germline V gives CDR1 SGHRS, CDR2 YFSETQ. The CDR3 is 16 amino acids. The CDR3 DNA sequence: TGCGCCAGCAGCACAGGGACCAATTCTGGGGCCAACGTCCTGACTTTC. Protein sequence: CASSTGTNSGANVLTF.

The gene calls are TRBV7-8 and TRBJ1-5, with 7 bases aligning to TRBD1. Germline V gives CDR1 SGHVS, CDR2 FQNEAQ. There are 13 residues in the CDR3. Germline trimming cut 5 bases from V and 5 bases from J; bases unmatched to any gene: 3. The DNA for the CDR3 is TGTGCCAGCAGCCCCGACAGGGATCAGCCCCAGCATTTT. This gives the protein CASSPDRDQPQHF.